A selection of T cell receptor beta chains follows, all from one sample in a study of T cell repertoires in cytomegalovirus infection. TCRdb reprocessed the reads via MiXCR and lists one record per CDR3 protein. The table has 150,000 to 200,000 distinct CDR3 sequences, over 13% seen once. Sequencing was performed on PBMCs. The source of these receptors is a human donor in good health (CMV status not recorded). Some clones in this sample may be carry-over from other donors' samples. Each CDR3 is given with its conserved first and last residue. The D gene is left open where the match is weak. Clone size appears in some rows only: once, few, many, or a class for an expanded clone.

TRBJ1-2 | TRBV28 | 15 | many | NA | CASSSWTASNYGYTF | TGTGCCAGCAGTTCCTGGACCGCCTCTAACTATGGCTACACCTTC
TRBJ2-5 | TRBV19 | 12 | few | NA | CASSAGKETQYF | TGTGCCAGTAGTGCCGGGAAGGAGACCCAGTACTTC
TRBJ2-2 | TRBV12-3/TRBV12-4 | 16 | few | TRBD2 | CASTRAGGPATGELFF | TGTGCCAGCACCCGAGCGGGAGGGCCCGCCACCGGGGAGCTGTTTTTT
TRBJ1-1 | TRBV5-5 | 14 | few | NA | CASSLMALSTEAFF | TGTGCCAGCAGCTTGATGGCTTTGAGCACTGAAGCTTTCTTT
TRBJ2-1 | TRBV3-1 | 14 | NA | TRBD2 | CASSPGLVFNEQFF | TGTGCCAGCAGCCCGGGACTAGTATTCAATGAGCAGTTCTTC
TRBJ2-3 | TRBV5-1 | 14 | few | TRBD2 | CASSLRLAADTQYF | TGCGCCAGCAGCCTCCGACTAGCGGCAGATACGCAGTATTTT
TRBJ2-5 | TRBV19 | 15 | NA | TRBD1 | CASSIGDSLLETQYF | TGTGCCAGTAGTATAGGGGACAGTCTTCTGGAGACCCAGTACTTC
TRBJ2-5 | TRBV27 | 17 | few | TRBD1 | CASSLSPIMGTEETQYF | TGTGCCAGCAGTTTATCCCCGATTATGGGGACAGAAGAGACCCAGTACTTC
TRBJ2-2 | TRBV28 | 18 | NA | TRBD1 | CASSTPSGTGAKNGELFF | TGTGCCAGCAGTACACCATCCGGGACAGGGGCAAAGAACGGGGAGCTGTTTTTT
TRBJ2-1 | TRBV29-1 | 13 | few | NA | CSVARETYNEQFF | TGCAGCGTGGCCAGGGAAACCTACAATGAGCAGTTCTTC
TRBJ1-2 | TRBV28 | 15 | NA | NA | CASSLVGESNYGYTF | TGTGCCAGCAGTTTGGTAGGAGAAAGCAACTATGGCTACACCTTC
TRBJ2-7 | TRBV5-1 | 12 | NA | TRBD1 | CASSQQGGEQYF | TGCGCCAGCAGCCAACAGGGGGGCGAGCAGTACTTC
TRBJ2-7 | TRBV7-9 | 15 | many | TRBD2 | CASSLGLAVSYEQYF | TGTGCCAGCAGCTTGGGACTAGCGGTTTCCTACGAGCAGTACTTC
TRBJ1-1 | TRBV20-1 | 15 | NA | TRBD1 | CSARPRTGVNTEAFF | TGCAGTGCTCGACCACGGACAGGGGTGAACACTGAAGCTTTCTTT
TRBJ2-1 | TRBV7-2 | 15 | many | NA | CASSLAPSSYNEQFF | TGTGCCAGCAGCTTAGCGCCTAGCTCCTACAATGAGCAGTTCTTC
TRBJ2-3 | TRBV5-4 | 15 | NA | TRBD1 | CASSLGQGWTDTQYF | TGTGCCAGCAGCTTGGGACAGGGTTGGACAGATACGCAGTATTTT
TRBJ2-3 | TRBV7-9 | 14 | few | NA | CATQATGHTDTQYF | TGTGCCACCCAAGCAACAGGCCACACAGATACGCAGTATTTT
TRBJ2-5 | TRBV18 | 16 | NA | NA | CASSSPGAQLGETQYF | TGTGCCAGCTCTTCCCCGGGGGCTCAACTCGGAGAGACCCAGTACTTC
TRBJ2-2 | TRBV7-6 | 12 | many | NA | CASSLPTGELFF | TGTGCCAGCAGCTTACCCACCGGGGAGCTGTTTTTT
TRBJ1-1 | TRBV6-6 | 13 | few | NA | CASSYDEDTEAFF | TGTGCCAGCAGTTACGACGAGGACACTGAAGCTTTCTTT
TRBJ1-6 | TRBV7-9 | 11 | few | NA | CASSAESPLHF | TGTGCCAGCAGCGCAGAGTCACCCCTCCACTTT
TRBJ2-1 | TRBV12-3/TRBV12-4 | 14 | NA | NA | CASSSQGRYNEQFF | TGTGCCAGCAGTTCCCAGGGTCGGTACAATGAGCAGTTCTTC
TRBJ1-1 | TRBV20-1 | 14 | NA | NA | CSARVGPGFTEAFF | TGCAGTGCTAGAGTGGGTCCGGGTTTCACTGAAGCTTTCTTT
TRBJ1-4 | TRBV7-9 | 15 | many | NA | CASSLDRRGNEKLFF | TGTGCCAGCAGCTTAGATCGTCGTGGTAATGAAAAACTGTTTTTT
TRBJ1-4 | TRBV28 | 16 | many | NA | CASSFVGIAPNEKLFF | TGTGCCAGCAGTTTCGTGGGGATAGCTCCTAATGAAAAACTGTTTTTT
TRBJ1-1 | TRBV6-2/TRBV6-3 | 14 | many | TRBD1 | CASRDPGGQAGTFF | TGTGCCAGCAGAGACCCGGGTGGACAGGCAGGAACTTTCTTT
TRBJ1-5 | TRBV28 | 14 | few | TRBD1 | CASSWDRAYQPQHF | TGTGCCAGCAGCTGGGACAGGGCTTATCAGCCCCAGCATTTT
TRBJ2-7 | TRBV5-6 | 15 | few | NA | CASSLGGAELSEQYF | TGTGCCAGCAGCTTGGGAGGGGCCGAGCTCTCCGAGCAGTACTTC
TRBJ2-7 | TRBV30 | 14 | few | TRBD1 | CAWSIGTGGGEQYF | TGTGCCTGGAGTATCGGGACAGGGGGAGGCGAGCAGTACTTC
TRBJ2-3 | TRBV5-1 | 13 | NA | TRBD1 | CASSLGGEDTQYF | TGCGCCAGCAGCTTAGGGGGCGAAGATACGCAGTATTTT
TRBJ2-7 | TRBV29-1 | 15 | many | NA | CSVGPKEGDIYEQYF | TGCAGCGTTGGCCCGAAAGAGGGGGATATTTACGAGCAGTACTTC
TRBJ2-1 | TRBV20-1 | 14 | NA | NA | CSARQGQLINEQFF | TGCAGTGCTAGGCAGGGGCAGTTAATCAATGAGCAGTTCTTC
TRBJ2-3 | TRBV7-3 | 12 | many | NA | CASSLDGELQYF | TGTGCCAGCAGCTTAGACGGAGAACTGCAGTATTTT
TRBJ2-2 | TRBV20-1 | 15 | NA | NA | CSARDQGGNTGELFF | TGCAGTGCTAGAGATCAGGGAGGGAACACCGGGGAGCTGTTTTTT
TRBJ2-7 | TRBV20-1 | 14 | many | NA | CSARKGDTAYEQYF | TGCAGTGCTAGAAAAGGGGACACAGCCTACGAGCAGTACTTC
TRBJ1-2 | TRBV20-1 | 14 | NA | TRBD1 | CSAFSQQGKESYTF | TGCAGTGCGTTTAGTCAACAGGGGAAGGAGAGCTACACCTTC
TRBJ2-6 | TRBV19 | 15 | few | NA | CASSIVNSGANVLTF | TGTGCCAGTAGTATAGTAAACTCTGGGGCCAACGTCCTGACTTTC
TRBJ2-7 | TRBV7-2 | 13 | many | NA | CASSLAGDYEQYF | TGTGCCAGCAGCTTAGCGGGAGACTACGAGCAGTACTTC
TRBJ1-5 | TRBV12-5 | 15 | many | NA | CASGTGTRSNQPQHF | TGTGCTAGTGGCACCGGGACGCGAAGCAATCAGCCCCAGCATTTT
TRBJ1-1 | TRBV11-1 | 12 | many | NA | CASREEKTEAFF | TGTGCCAGCAGGGAAGAAAAAACCGAAGCTTTCTTT
TRBJ1-4 | TRBV6-5 | 14 | NA | NA | CASSSGATNEKLFF | TGTGCCAGCAGTTCAGGGGCAACTAATGAAAAACTGTTTTTT
TRBJ2-5 | TRBV4-1 | 14 | NA | NA | CASSRAGGHETQYF | TGCGCCAGCAGTCGGGCCGGGGGGCACGAGACCCAGTACTTC
TRBJ2-1 | TRBV29-1 | 13 | NA | NA | CSVVTTVYNEQFF | TGCAGCGTTGTGACTACCGTCTACAATGAGCAGTTCTTC
TRBJ2-7 | TRBV19 | 14 | few | NA | CASTPGTDVGEQYF | TGTGCCAGTACTCCCGGGACGGACGTTGGCGAGCAGTACTTC
TRBJ2-5 | TRBV7-9 | 14 | many | NA | CASSFPRYQETQYF | TGTGCCAGCAGCTTTCCACGGTACCAAGAGACCCAGTACTTC
TRBJ1-2 | TRBV7-9 | 19 | many | NA | CASSYTYGAVGTTTLGYTF | TGTGCCAGCAGCTACACGTACGGGGCCGTAGGGACAACGACTCTTGGCTACACCTTC